This is a list of T cell receptor beta chains from one sample in a study of blood T cell repertoires in COVID-19. Repertoires were generated with immunoSEQ multiplex PCR, while TCRdb's copy carries only in-frame clones and drops some. The table lists roughly 100,000 clones, about 90% of them singletons, with over 5.5% in the top ten. Sequenced sample: peripheral blood. These receptor sequences come from a man aged 18 to 35 with COVID-19, enrolled during active disease. CDR3s include the opening cysteine and the closing phenylalanine or tryptophan. Fields, in order: J gene, CDR3 length, V gene, clone size, D gene, CDR3 protein, CDR3 DNA. D genes are given only for firm matches. Clone size is given for some rows only: seen once, a few or many times, or a class if the clone is expanded.

j_call: TRBJ1-2; cdr3_length: 13; v_call: TRBV27; clone_size: -; d_call: -; cdr3_aa: CASSGQYDYGYTF; cdr3_nt: TGTGCCAGCAGTGGACAGTACGACTATGGCTACACCTTC
j_call: TRBJ2-7; cdr3_length: 13; v_call: TRBV7-2; clone_size: -; d_call: -; cdr3_aa: CASSSDSSYEQYF; cdr3_nt: TGTGCCAGCAGCTCCGATAGCTCCTACGAGCAGTACTTC
j_call: TRBJ2-7; cdr3_length: 19; v_call: TRBV10-3; clone_size: -; d_call: TRBD2; cdr3_aa: CAIRIWTSGDPNDSYEQYF; cdr3_nt: TGTGCCATCAGGATCTGGACTAGCGGCGATCCAAACGACTCCTACGAGCAGTACTTC
j_call: TRBJ2-1; cdr3_length: 21; v_call: TRBV9; clone_size: -; d_call: TRBD2; cdr3_aa: CASSVVGSGSGGISSYNEQFF; cdr3_nt: TGTGCCAGCAGCGTAGTGGGATCAGGAAGCGGGGGCATAAGCTCCTACAATGAGCAGTTCTTC
j_call: TRBJ2-1; cdr3_length: 10; v_call: TRBV7-2; clone_size: -; d_call: -; cdr3_aa: CASTPEEQFF; cdr3_nt: TGTGCCAGCACTCCCGAGGAGCAGTTCTTC
j_call: TRBJ1-2; cdr3_length: 12; v_call: TRBV7-9; clone_size: -; d_call: -; cdr3_aa: CASSTGTTGYTF; cdr3_nt: TGTGCCAGCAGTACCGGGACAACTGGCTACACCTTC
j_call: TRBJ1-1; cdr3_length: 13; v_call: TRBV29-1; clone_size: -; d_call: -; cdr3_aa: CSVGGRMNTEAFF; cdr3_nt: TGCAGCGTTGGAGGGCGCATGAACACTGAAGCTTTCTTT
j_call: TRBJ1-2; cdr3_length: 14; v_call: TRBV5-1; clone_size: -; d_call: TRBD1; cdr3_aa: CASSHTGGDYGYTF; cdr3_nt: TGCGCCAGCAGCCATACAGGGGGCGACTATGGCTACACCTTC
j_call: TRBJ1-2; cdr3_length: 11; v_call: TRBV28; clone_size: -; d_call: -; cdr3_aa: CASSLEHGYTF; cdr3_nt: TGTGCCAGCAGCCTTGAGCATGGCTACACCTTC
j_call: TRBJ1-4; cdr3_length: 15; v_call: TRBV28; clone_size: -; d_call: -; cdr3_aa: CASRLSGVANEKLFF; cdr3_nt: TGTGCCAGCAGGCTCTCAGGGGTAGCTAATGAAAAACTGTTTTTT
j_call: TRBJ2-7; cdr3_length: 15; v_call: TRBV6-5; clone_size: -; d_call: TRBD1; cdr3_aa: CASSYSQGAANEQYF; cdr3_nt: TGTGCCAGCAGTTACTCTCAGGGGGCTGCGAACGAGCAGTACTTC
j_call: TRBJ1-2; cdr3_length: 14; v_call: TRBV6-6; clone_size: -; d_call: -; cdr3_aa: CASTRGGVGYGYTF; cdr3_nt: TGTGCCAGCACCAGGGGAGGGGTCGGCTATGGCTACACCTTC
j_call: TRBJ2-7; cdr3_length: 11; v_call: TRBV12-3/TRBV12-4; clone_size: -; d_call: -; cdr3_aa: CASSLYYEQYF; cdr3_nt: TGTGCCAGCAGTTTATACTACGAGCAGTACTTC
j_call: TRBJ2-7; cdr3_length: 15; v_call: TRBV18; clone_size: -; d_call: TRBD1; cdr3_aa: CASSPQGTGYHEQYF; cdr3_nt: TGTGCCAGCTCACCACAAGGGACAGGGTACCACGAGCAGTACTTC
j_call: TRBJ1-6; cdr3_length: 17; v_call: TRBV6-6; clone_size: -; d_call: -; cdr3_aa: CASIRRTEQGFNSPLHF; cdr3_nt: TGTGCCAGCATTCGCCGGACCGAACAGGGTTTTAATTCACCCCTCCACTTT
j_call: TRBJ2-2; cdr3_length: 15; v_call: TRBV7-9; clone_size: -; d_call: TRBD2; cdr3_aa: CASSLIREGTGELFF; cdr3_nt: TGTGCCAGCAGCTTAATTCGGGAGGGCACCGGGGAGCTGTTTTTT
j_call: TRBJ2-1; cdr3_length: 13; v_call: TRBV28; clone_size: -; d_call: -; cdr3_aa: CASQGPSYNEQFF; cdr3_nt: TGTGCCAGCCAGGGCCCCTCCTACAATGAGCAGTTCTTC
j_call: TRBJ1-2; cdr3_length: 12; v_call: TRBV30; clone_size: -; d_call: -; cdr3_aa: CAWSITREGYTF; cdr3_nt: TGTGCCTGGAGTATCACCCGGGAAGGCTACACCTTC
j_call: TRBJ1-6; cdr3_length: 12; v_call: TRBV5-4; clone_size: -; d_call: -; cdr3_aa: CASSPHGQALHF; cdr3_nt: TGTGCCAGCAGCCCGCATGGACAAGCCCTCCACTTT
j_call: TRBJ1-5; cdr3_length: 14; v_call: TRBV7-9; clone_size: -; d_call: -; cdr3_aa: CASSLGQDNQPQHF; cdr3_nt: TGTGCCAGCAGCTTAGGACAGGACAATCAGCCCCAGCATTTT
j_call: TRBJ2-7; cdr3_length: 15; v_call: TRBV7-3; clone_size: once; d_call: TRBD2; cdr3_aa: CASSMLAAQSDEQYF; cdr3_nt: TGTGCCAGCAGCATGCTAGCGGCCCAAAGTGATGAGCAGTACTTC
j_call: TRBJ2-2; cdr3_length: 17; v_call: TRBV5-1; clone_size: -; d_call: -; cdr3_aa: CASSPSWGRAKTGELFF; cdr3_nt: TGCGCCAGCAGCCCGAGTTGGGGCAGGGCGAAAACCGGGGAGCTGTTTTTT
j_call: TRBJ2-1; cdr3_length: 13; v_call: TRBV24-1; clone_size: -; d_call: -; cdr3_aa: CATSDFRLGEQFF; cdr3_nt: TGTGCCACCAGTGATTTCCGACTGGGTGAGCAGTTCTTC
j_call: TRBJ2-1; cdr3_length: 16; v_call: TRBV29-1; clone_size: -; d_call: TRBD1; cdr3_aa: CSSYAAPGQPLNEQFF; cdr3_nt: TGCAGCTCCTACGCTGCGCCGGGACAGCCCTTAAATGAGCAGTTCTTC
j_call: TRBJ2-7; cdr3_length: 15; v_call: TRBV19; clone_size: -; d_call: TRBD1; cdr3_aa: CASSAPDRGTYEQYF; cdr3_nt: TGTGCCAGTAGTGCCCCGGACAGGGGTACCTACGAGCAGTACTTC
j_call: TRBJ2-7; cdr3_length: 15; v_call: TRBV19; clone_size: -; d_call: -; cdr3_aa: CASSINVLSSYEQYF; cdr3_nt: TGTGCCAGTAGTATAAATGTTTTGAGCTCCTACGAGCAGTACTTC
j_call: TRBJ2-3; cdr3_length: 14; v_call: TRBV7-9; clone_size: -; d_call: -; cdr3_aa: CASSLGQHTDTQYF; cdr3_nt: TGTGCCAGCAGCTTAGGACAACACACAGATACGCAGTATTTT
j_call: TRBJ1-1; cdr3_length: 16; v_call: TRBV27; clone_size: -; d_call: TRBD1; cdr3_aa: CASSQQGAAMNTEAFF; cdr3_nt: TGTGCCAGCAGTCAACAGGGGGCCGCGATGAACACTGAAGCTTTCTTT
j_call: TRBJ2-1; cdr3_length: 18; v_call: TRBV6-2/TRBV6-3; clone_size: -; d_call: TRBD2; cdr3_aa: CASSLFVVAGETYNEQFF; cdr3_nt: TGTGCCAGCAGCCTATTTGTGGTAGCGGGAGAGACCTACAATGAGCAGTTCTTC
j_call: TRBJ1-2; cdr3_length: 15; v_call: TRBV7-2; clone_size: -; d_call: -; cdr3_aa: CASSPRGWGGSGYTF; cdr3_nt: TGTGCCAGCAGCCCCCGTGGGTGGGGAGGGTCTGGCTACACCTTC
j_call: TRBJ1-3; cdr3_length: 17; v_call: TRBV4-1; clone_size: -; d_call: TRBD1; cdr3_aa: CASSQEGQANSGNTIYF; cdr3_nt: TGCGCCAGCAGCCAAGAGGGACAGGCCAACTCTGGAAACACCATATATTTT
j_call: TRBJ2-7; cdr3_length: 13; v_call: TRBV10-2; clone_size: -; d_call: -; cdr3_aa: CASSDSDPYEQYF; cdr3_nt: TGCGCCAGCAGTGATAGCGACCCCTACGAGCAGTACTTC
j_call: TRBJ1-1; cdr3_length: 13; v_call: TRBV7-8; clone_size: -; d_call: -; cdr3_aa: CASSAGRNTEAFF; cdr3_nt: TGTGCCAGCAGCGCCGGGAGGAACACTGAAGCTTTCTTT
j_call: TRBJ1-5; cdr3_length: 14; v_call: TRBV19; clone_size: -; d_call: -; cdr3_aa: CASSSGVSNQPQHF; cdr3_nt: TGTGCCAGTAGTAGTGGAGTTAGCAATCAGCCCCAGCATTTT
j_call: TRBJ1-1; cdr3_length: 13; v_call: TRBV3-1/TRBV3-2; clone_size: -; d_call: -; cdr3_aa: CASSPKGDTEAFF; cdr3_nt: TGTGCCAGCAGCCCCAAGGGGGACACTGAAGCTTTCTTT
j_call: TRBJ1-2; cdr3_length: 17; v_call: TRBV27; clone_size: -; d_call: TRBD1; cdr3_aa: CASSLSDRGVPTYGYTF; cdr3_nt: TGTGCCAGCAGTTTATCCGACAGGGGGGTTCCTACCTATGGCTACACCTTC
j_call: TRBJ1-4; cdr3_length: 17; v_call: TRBV2; clone_size: -; d_call: -; cdr3_aa: CASSDYRPSGENEKLLF; cdr3_nt: TGTGCCAGCAGTGATTATAGACCGTCCGGAGAAAATGAAAAACTGCTTTTT
j_call: TRBJ2-7; cdr3_length: 15; v_call: TRBV6-1; clone_size: -; d_call: -; cdr3_aa: CASSEARGWTYEQYF; cdr3_nt: TGTGCCAGCAGTGAAGCCCGAGGTTGGACCTACGAGCAGTACTTC
j_call: TRBJ2-1; cdr3_length: 15; v_call: TRBV5-6; clone_size: -; d_call: TRBD2; cdr3_aa: CASSYGLAGAREQFF; cdr3_nt: TGTGCCAGCAGCTACGGACTAGCGGGAGCTCGAGAGCAGTTCTTC
j_call: TRBJ2-1; cdr3_length: 20; v_call: TRBV5-1; clone_size: -; d_call: TRBD2; cdr3_aa: CASSLPNLTSGRPEYNEQFF; cdr3_nt: TGCGCCAGCAGCTTGCCCAATTTAACTAGCGGGAGGCCGGAATACAATGAGCAGTTCTTC
j_call: TRBJ1-5; cdr3_length: 16; v_call: TRBV4-1; clone_size: -; d_call: -; cdr3_aa: CASSQVSFRGGQPQHF; cdr3_nt: TGCGCCAGCAGCCAAGTCAGCTTCAGGGGCGGTCAGCCCCAGCATTTT